The 15 T cell receptor beta chains below were found in one sample sequenced in a study of cytomegalovirus exposure and HLA in healthy donors. Produced via immunoSEQ multiplex PCR; TCRdb's table is partial and in-frame only. In the table there are 100,000 to 150,000 clones, 94% of which are singletons. The sample consisted of PBMCs. These TCRs come from a young woman in good health and CMV-seronegative.

CDR3 coding DNA: TGTGCTAGTGGTCCCGGGGTGAACACTGAAGCTTTCTTT. This translates into CASGPGVNTEAFF. The V call is TRBV12-5, the J call TRBJ1-1; D is undetermined. V lost 5 bases and J lost 0, with 7 bases in between. The germline CDR1 and CDR2 sequences are LGHNT and FRNRAP. The CDR3 sequence is 13 residues long.

CDR3 in amino acids: CATSRDTDSAQKKHF. DNA of the CDR3: TGTGCCACCAGCAGAGATACGGACAGCGCCCAAAAGAAGCATTTT. V gene TRBV15 combines with J gene TRBJ1-5; D is perhaps TRBD1 (6 bases). This CDR3 spans 15 amino acids. The V gene lost 0 bases and the J gene lost 14 bases, with 20 bases spanning the gap. In germline, CDR1 is LNHNV, CDR2 YYDKDF (reference sequence). The variable domain in full, completed from reference TRBV15 and TRBJ1-5, reads DAMVIQNPRYQVTQFGKPVTLSCSQTLNHNVMYWYQQKSSQAPKLLFHYYDKDFNNEADTPDNFQSRRPNTSFCFLDIRSPGLGDTAMYLCATSRDTDSAQKKHFGDGTRLSIL.

This clone was recorded once. This rearrangement joins TRBV19 to TRBJ2-7; TRBD1 might be the D (6 bases). The CDR3 sequence is 16 residues long. V dropped 6 bases and J dropped 0 bases, with 18 bases sitting between them. Germline CDR1 reads LNHDA; CDR2 reads SQIVND (reference sequence). The CDR3 loop is CASSTTSGVSSYEQYF. For the CDR3, the DNA is TGTGCCAGTAGCACTACATCAGGGGTCAGCTCCTACGAGCAGTACTTC.

The chain links TRBV4-1 to TRBJ2-5, with 8 positions matching TRBD2. The V gene end was trimmed by 0 bases and the J gene end by 3 bases; junction bases not matched to a gene: 9. The CDR3 runs 17 residues. The V gene's germline CDR1 is MGHRA and CDR2 YSYEKL. The CDR3 nucleotides read TGCGCCAGCAGCCAAGAACGGACTAGCAGAGGGGAAGAGACCCAGTACTTC. Encoded protein: CASSQERTSRGEETQYF.

The CDR3 spells CASSSLAGVPTDTQYF. The CDR3, as DNA: TGTGCCAGCAGTTCACTAGCGGGAGTTCCCACAGATACGCAGTATTTT. V and J are TRBV2 and TRBJ2-3; the match to TRBD2 covers 11 bases. The V and J ends lost 5 bases and 2 bases, in that order; junction bases with no gene match: 6. CDR3 length: 16 amino acids. The V gene's germline CDR1 is SNHLY and CDR2 FYNNEI.

J is TRBJ1-1 and V is TRBV19; D not certain. Between the trimmed V and J ends, which lost 5 bases and 0 bases, there was a span of 7 bases. The CDR3 loop spans 13 amino acids. Per the germline V gene, CDR1 is LNHDA and CDR2 is SQIVND (reference sequence). The CDR3 region has the DNA TGTGCCAGTAGTTTTTCCATGAACACTGAAGCTTTCTTT. Protein: CASSFSMNTEAFF. Variable domain in full (rest from reference TRBV19 and TRBJ1-1): DGGITQSPKYLFRKEGQNVTLSCEQNLNHDAMYWYRQDPGQGLRLIYYSQIVNDFQKGDIAEGYSVSREKKESFPLTVTSAQKNPTAFYLCASSFSMNTEAFFGQGTRLTVV.

This chain uses TRBV9 with TRBJ1-2; unclear D gene. This CDR3 region has 12 residues. Germline lookup yields CDR1 SGDLS and CDR2 YYNGEE. V was shortened by 2 bases and J by 7 bases, with 9 bases between the two germline ends. This chain's CDR3 is CASSVSGSGYTF. The CDR3 nucleotides read TGTGCCAGCAGCGTCTCGGGGAGTGGCTACACCTTC. The variable domain in full, completed from reference TRBV9 and TRBJ1-2, reads DSGVTQTPKHLITATGQRVTLRCSPRSGDLSVYWYQQSLDQGLQFLIQYYNGEERAKGNILERFSAQQFPDLHSELNLSSLELGDSALYFCASSVSGSGYTFGSGTRLTVV.

This clone was found once. V usage is TRBV19 and J usage is TRBJ2-3, with 12 bases matching TRBD2. V gave up 5 bases and J gave up 3 bases; unmatched junction bases: 9. Germline values: CDR1 LNHDA, CDR2 SQIVND (reference sequence). The CDR3 covers 17 residues. The CDR3 DNA follows: TGTGCCAGTAGTCTCCTCCTAGCGGGGGGGAGGACAGATACGCAGTATTTT. This gives the protein CASSLLLAGGRTDTQYF.

The chain couples TRBV18 to TRBJ2-7, with TRBD1 matching 7 bases. Germline-derived CDR1 and CDR2 are KGHSH and LQKENI. V dropped 0 bases and J dropped 6; count of bases not matched to a gene: 2. This CDR3 comprises 13 residues. The CDR3 protein is CASSPPDRTEQYF. The CDR3 bases are TGTGCCAGCTCACCACCGGACAGGACCGAGCAGTACTTC.

The V gene is TRBV7-2, the J gene TRBJ1-4; TRBD1 matches 7 bases. The V and J ends lost 5 bases and 0 bases, in that order; junction bases with no gene match: 0. This CDR3 has 14 residues. Germline-derived CDR1 and CDR2 are SGHTA and FQGNSA. CDR3 sequence: CASSQGATNEKLFF. The DNA of the CDR3 is TGTGCCAGCAGCCAGGGGGCAACTAATGAAAAACTGTTTTTT.

The V gene is TRBV29-1, the J gene TRBJ2-1, with 10 bases that match TRBD2. Germline V CDR1 and CDR2: SQVTM, ANQGSEA. V trimming: 6 bases; J trimming: 10 bases; junction bases outside the gene matches: 12. This CDR3 comprises 14 residues. DNA for the CDR3: TGCAGCGTGATTAGCGGGGGGACTACGGGGGAGCAGTTCTTC. Its protein is CSVISGGTTGEQFF.

J is TRBJ1-4 and V is TRBV28, with 7 bases that match TRBD1. The CDR3 totals 15 residues. The J segment lost 4 bases and the V segment lost 7 bases, leaving 9 bases of the junction unmatched. CDR1 MDHEN and CDR2 SYDVKM come from the germline V gene. The CDR3 region is CASTMTDRSNEKLFF. CDR3 DNA: TGTGCCAGCACGATGACGGACAGGAGTAATGAAAAACTGTTTTTT.

The chain joins TRBV20-1 to TRBJ1-1; D is uncertain. V lost 2 bases, J lost 6 bases, and 7 bases lay in between. CDR3 length: 11 residues. Germline V lookup: CDR1 DFQATT, CDR2 SNEGSKA (reference sequence). CDR3 coding DNA: TGCAGTGCTAGATGGGGAGCTGAAGCTTTCTTT. Amino acid sequence: CSARWGAEAFF.

The chain couples TRBV6-5 to TRBJ2-7, with D maybe TRBD1 (5 bases). The ends were cut back, 2 bases at V and 2 bases at J, with 13 bases in the middle. The CDR3 runs 15 residues. Germline V CDR1 and CDR2: MNHEY, SVGAGI. The CDR3 DNA is TGTGCCAGCAGTTACCAAGGCAGGGCCACCTACGAGCAGTACTTC. Its translation is CASSYQGRATYEQYF.

The chain links TRBV19 to TRBJ1-2; 8 bases match TRBD1. CDR3 length equals 13 residues. Per germline, CDR1 LNHDA and CDR2 SQIVND (reference sequence). J gave up 6 bases and V 3 bases, and 3 bases lay outside the gene matches. The CDR3 loop is CASSIQGANGYTF. The CDR3 DNA is TGTGCCAGTAGTATCCAGGGGGCGAATGGCTACACCTTC.